One sample yielded the 26 T cell receptor beta chains listed below, sequenced in a study of cytomegalovirus exposure and HLA in healthy donors. Measured with immunoSEQ multiplex PCR; TCRdb has only the in-frame clones, and not every one. The data contain around 250,000 clones, 90% of them seen just once; the ten biggest clones take up 0.35% to 0.4%. The sample comprised PBMCs. The receptors here all came from a woman in her late teens or twenties in good health and CMV-seronegative.

The chain employs TRBV13 and TRBJ2-1; tentatively, D is TRBD1 (6 bases). The germline V gene has CDR1 PRHDT and CDR2 FYEKMQ (reference sequence). Trimming took off 5 bases at V and 7 bases at J, with 9 bases between the two ends. CDR3 length: 12 amino acids. The CDR3 nucleotides read TGTGCCAGCAGCGCCCAGGGGAATGAGCAGTTCTTC. Its protein product is CASSAQGNEQFF.

The V gene is TRBV4-1, the J gene TRBJ1-6; 8 bases fit TRBD1. Germline CDR1 MGHRA, CDR2 YSYEKL. Trimming removed 6 bases from V and 10 bases from J; junction bases left unmatched: 11. The CDR3 consists of 15 residues. CDR3 nucleotides: TGCGCCAGCAGGAGCCCTGGACAGGGAGGCTCACCCCTCCACTTT. As protein: CASRSPGQGGSPLHF.

The rearrangement uses TRBV4-1 and TRBJ1-4, with D tentatively TRBD1 (5 bases). The CDR3 is made up of 18 amino acids. The germline gives CDR1 MGHRA, CDR2 YSYEKL. V gave up 2 bases and J gave up 5 bases, with 21 bases separating them. The DNA of the CDR3 is TGCGCCAGCAGCCAAACTTTCATGGGGGGGACGGAGAATGAAAAACTGTTTTTT. As protein: CASSQTFMGGTENEKLFF.

The chain has TRBV5-1 and TRBJ2-1; no definite D call. CDR1 is SGHRS and CDR2 is YFSETQ in the germline V gene. Trimming pared 3 bases from V and 3 bases from J, leaving 4 bases between. CDR3 length equals 12 residues. CDR3 coding DNA: TGCGCCAGCAGCTCCAACTACAATGAGCAGTTCTTC. As protein: CASSSNYNEQFF.

This clone has just a few counts. The chain joins TRBV19 to TRBJ1-5; TRBD1 matches at 8 bases. V lost 3 bases and J lost 6; bases outside the gene matches: 7. This CDR3 comprises 15 residues. Germline values: CDR1 LNHDA, CDR2 SQIVND (reference sequence). The CDR3 sequence: CASSIGRGQGQPQHF. The CDR3 DNA sequence: TGTGCCAGTAGTATTGGCAGGGGGCAGGGTCAGCCCCAGCATTTT.

The chain's CDR3 is CASGPRTGAREQYF. CDR3 nucleotide sequence: TGTGCCTCCGGGCCCCGGACAGGGGCGCGGGAGCAGTACTTC. The chain recombines TRBV6-9 with TRBJ2-7; the match to TRBD1 covers 9 bases. Germline V lookup: CDR1 MNHGY, CDR2 SVAAGI. The ends lost 11 bases at V and 7 bases at J; junction bases unmatched: 15. The CDR3 is 14 amino acids.

The rearrangement uses TRBV5-4 and TRBJ1-2, with TRBD1 matching over 7 bases. Germline CDR1 SGHNT, CDR2 YYREEE (reference sequence). V trimming: 3 bases; J trimming: 7 bases; junction bases outside the gene matches: 6. The CDR3 is 13 residues long. The CDR3 DNA sequence: TGTGCCAGCAGCTACGACAGGGCTGGTGGCTACACCTTC. Amino acid sequence: CASSYDRAGGYTF.

The V gene is TRBV4-3, the J gene TRBJ1-1; 9 bases map to TRBD1. The CDR3 has 19 amino acids. Germline CDR1 is LGHNA and CDR2 is YSLEER. The junction had 16 bases not matched to a gene; V was cut back by 1 base and J by 4 bases. Here the CDR3 DNA reads TGCGCCAGCAGCCAAGGTTTTTCGGACAGGGGAATTCGAAGCACTGAAGCTTTCTTT. Residues: CASSQGFSDRGIRSTEAFF.

The chain joins TRBV6-1 to TRBJ1-3; tentative D call: TRBD1 (5 bases). There are 17 residues in the CDR3. The V end lost 4 bases, the J end lost 0 bases, and 16 bases lay between the germline ends. Per germline, CDR1 MNHNS and CDR2 SASEGT. CDR3 nucleotide sequence: TGTGCCAGCAGTGTACGACAAGACAGCTTCTCTGGAAACACCATATATTTT. Protein: CASSVRQDSFSGNTIYF.

The chain recombines TRBV28 with TRBJ2-7, with 7 bases identical to TRBD1. The CDR3 loop spans 15 amino acids. Germline values: CDR1 MDHEN, CDR2 SYDVKM. Trimming cost V 5 bases and J 2 bases; bases outside gene matches: 9. CDR3 loop: CASSTTGTAPYEQYF. In DNA form, the CDR3 reads TGTGCCAGCAGTACAACCGGGACAGCCCCCTACGAGCAGTACTTC. Variable domain in full (rest from reference TRBV28 and TRBJ2-7): DVKVTQSSRYLVKRTGEKVFLECVQDMDHENMFWYRQDPGLGLRLIYFSYDVKMKEKGDIPEGYSVSREKKERFSLILESASTNQTSMYLCASSTTGTAPYEQYFGPGTRLTVT.

J is TRBJ1-5 and V is TRBV4-1; D may be TRBD1 (6 bases). V was pared by 3 bases and J by 4 bases, with 19 bases between. Germline CDR1 reads MGHRA; CDR2 reads YSYEKL. CDR3 length equals 17 residues. The CDR3 loop reads CASSHRQEPFGNQPQHF. Here the CDR3 DNA reads TGCGCCAGCAGCCACCGACAGGAGCCGTTTGGTAATCAGCCCCAGCATTTT.

As concerns this clone: Other DNA sequences in this sample translate to the same CDR3. This rearrangement joins TRBV27 to TRBJ2-7; 7 bases align to TRBD1. Trimming at V came to 4 bases and at J to 0 bases, leaving 3 bases not matched to a gene. Germline V gene sequence: CDR1 MNHEY, CDR2 SMNVEV (reference sequence). The CDR3 length is 14 residues. The CDR3 DNA reads as TGTGCCAGCAGTTCGACAGGGTCCTCCTACGAGCAGTACTTC. Its protein is CASSSTGSSYEQYF.

The V call is TRBV9, the J call TRBJ1-5; D is ambiguous. Germline CDR1 is SGDLS and CDR2 is YYNGEE. The ends were cut back, 4 bases at V and 6 bases at J, with 14 bases in the middle. The CDR3 has 14 amino acids. CDR3 DNA sequence: TGTGCCAGCAGCCTGGGAGGGTTGGGTCAGCCCCAGCATTTT. Amino acids: CASSLGGLGQPQHF. Variable domain in full (rest from reference TRBV9 and TRBJ1-5): DSGVTQTPKHLITATGQRVTLRCSPRSGDLSVYWYQQSLDQGLQFLIQYYNGEERAKGNILERFSAQQFPDLHSELNLSSLELGDSALYFCASSLGGLGQPQHFGDGTRLSIL.

The chain recombines TRBV4-3 with TRBJ2-7; TRBD1 agrees at 7 bases. V lost 3 bases, J lost 1 base, and 12 bases stayed unmatched. CDR3 length: 17 amino acids. Germline CDR1 and CDR2: LGHNA and YSLEER. CDR3 sequence reads: CASSHVSSGTESYEQYF. CDR3 DNA: TGCGCCAGCAGCCACGTATCATCAGGGACAGAGTCCTACGAGCAGTACTTC.

The chain carries TRBV28 and TRBJ1-5, with a possible D match to TRBD1 (6 bases). V shed 3 bases and J shed 0 bases, with 12 bases lying between them. The germline CDR1 and CDR2 sequences are MDHEN and SYDVKM. The CDR3 spans 16 residues. In DNA form, the CDR3 reads TGTGCCAGCAGTTTTGGGACAACTAATAGCAATCAGCCCCAGCATTTT. Protein product: CASSFGTTNSNQPQHF. Supplemented by reference TRBV28 and TRBJ1-5, the full variable domain reads DVKVTQSSRYLVKRTGEKVFLECVQDMDHENMFWYRQDPGLGLRLIYFSYDVKMKEKGDIPEGYSVSREKKERFSLILESASTNQTSMYLCASSFGTTNSNQPQHFGDGTRLSIL.

This clone came up once. V and J are TRBV10-3 and TRBJ2-2, with 9 bases aligning to TRBD1. CDR1 and CDR2 (germline): ENHRY, SYGVKD. CDR3 size: 15 residues. J gave up 8 bases and V 6 bases, and 10 bases lay outside the gene matches. The CDR3 protein is CAIRPGQGFIGELFF. In DNA, the CDR3 is TGTGCCATCAGGCCGGGACAGGGTTTTATTGGGGAGCTGTTTTTT.

Written as DNA, the CDR3 is TGTGCCAGCACCGGTAGGAGCTCCTATAATTCACCCCTCCACTTT. It encodes CASTGRSSYNSPLHF. The rearrangement joins TRBV2 to TRBJ1-6; D ambiguous. Per germline, CDR1 SNHLY and CDR2 FYNNEI. The V end lost 7 bases, the J end lost 0 bases, and 10 bases lay between the germline ends. The CDR3 contains 15 residues.

This chain links TRBV5-1 with TRBJ2-1, with 8 bases that match TRBD1. CDR1 is SGHRS, CDR2 YFSETQ, per germline. This CDR3 contains 15 residues. V was clipped by 3 bases and J by 7 bases; unmatched bases: 9. CDR3 sequence (DNA): TGCGCCAGCAGCTCTAGGACAGGGTTGGGGAATGAGCAGTTCTTC. Translating gives CASSSRTGLGNEQFF. Drawing the rest from reference TRBV5-1 and TRBJ2-1, the complete variable domain is KAGVTQTPRYLIKTRGQQVTLSCSPISGHRSVSWYQQTPGQGLQFLFEYFSETQRNKGNFPGRFSGRQFSNSRSEMNVSTLELGDSALYLCASSSRTGLGNEQFFGPGTRLTVL.

This sequence joins TRBV5-4 and TRBJ2-1; 8 bases align to TRBD1. Trimming removed 6 bases from V and 9 bases from J; junction bases left unmatched: 20. The CDR3 sequence is 17 residues long. Germline CDR1 reads SGHNT; CDR2 reads YYREEE (reference sequence). CDR3 DNA sequence: TGTGCCAGCAACTCGGACAGGGAAGTCCACCTTACAAGTGAGCAGTTCTTC. It is translated as CASNSDREVHLTSEQFF.

This clone was detected only a few times. The chain has TRBV5-4 and TRBJ1-5, with no clear D. CDR3 length equals 12 residues. The V and J ends lost 0 bases and 7 bases respectively, with 5 bases between them. The germline gives CDR1 SGHNT, CDR2 YYREEE (reference sequence). As DNA, the CDR3 is TGTGCCAGCAGCTTGGATGGCCAGCCCCAGCATTTT. Translating it yields CASSLDGQPQHF.

The V gene is TRBV19, the J gene TRBJ2-5, with 7 bases that match TRBD1. Germline CDR1 LNHDA, CDR2 SQIVND (reference sequence). CDR3 length: 14 amino acids. V dropped 4 bases and J dropped 2; count of bases not matched to a gene: 4. CDR3 coding DNA: TGTGCCAGTAGTAAAGACAGGGTTCAAGAGACCCAGTACTTC. As protein: CASSKDRVQETQYF. The full variable domain, rest sourced from reference TRBV19 and TRBJ2-5, is DGGITQSPKYLFRKEGQNVTLSCEQNLNHDAMYWYRQDPGQGLRLIYYSQIVNDFQKGDIAEGYSVSREKKESFPLTVTSAQKNPTAFYLCASSKDRVQETQYFGPGTRLLVL.

The J gene is TRBJ2-7, the V gene TRBV10-1; 11 bases are a match to TRBD1. Germline V lookup: CDR1 WNHNN, CDR2 SYGVQD (reference sequence). The CDR3 spans 16 residues. The V segment lost 2 bases and the J segment 3 bases; nucleotides outside the gene matches: 6. CDR3 bases: TGCGCCAGCAGTGAGGGACCGGGACAGGGGGTCTACGAGCAGTACGTC. It is translated as CASSEGPGQGVYEQYV.

The chain has TRBV7-8 and TRBJ2-7; the match to TRBD2 covers 7 bases. Trimming took 0 bases from V and 2 from J; bases not matched to a gene: 13. The CDR3 runs to 18 residues. CDR1 is SGHVS, CDR2 FQNEAQ, per germline. The CDR3 loop is CASSLARGGRDLTYEQYF. CDR3 bases: TGTGCCAGCAGCTTAGCGCGGGGAGGGAGGGACCTAACCTACGAGCAGTACTTC.

This clone has only one observation. Here the CDR3 reads CASSQLAGGFYNEQFF. The CDR3 nucleotides are TGCGCCAGCAGCCAACTAGCGGGGGGGTTTTACAATGAGCAGTTCTTC. The rearrangement uses TRBV4-1 and TRBJ2-1; TRBD2 matches at 12 bases. CDR3 size: 16 residues. From germline, CDR1 is MGHRA and CDR2 YSYEKL. The trim removed 2 bases at V and 4 bases at J, leaving 3 bases unmatched.

The chain recombines TRBV2 with TRBJ2-3; 10 bases match TRBD2. The V gene end was trimmed by 3 bases and the J gene end by 3 bases; junction bases not matched to a gene: 3. Germline lookup yields CDR1 SNHLY and CDR2 FYNNEI. This CDR3 has 15 amino acids. Here the CDR3 reads CASSDSGGATDTQYF. CDR3 sequence (DNA): TGTGCCAGCAGTGACAGCGGGGGGGCGACAGATACGCAGTATTTT.

The chain employs TRBV10-2 and TRBJ2-5; 9 nucleotides line up with TRBD1. CDR3 length equals 14 residues. After removal of 6 bases from V and 10 bases from J, the junction contained 12 bases not matched to a gene. The germline V gene has CDR1 WSHSY and CDR2 SAAADI. The CDR3 sequence: CASSDSWTGVDQYF. Written as DNA, the CDR3 is TGCGCCAGCAGCGACAGTTGGACAGGGGTCGACCAGTACTTC.